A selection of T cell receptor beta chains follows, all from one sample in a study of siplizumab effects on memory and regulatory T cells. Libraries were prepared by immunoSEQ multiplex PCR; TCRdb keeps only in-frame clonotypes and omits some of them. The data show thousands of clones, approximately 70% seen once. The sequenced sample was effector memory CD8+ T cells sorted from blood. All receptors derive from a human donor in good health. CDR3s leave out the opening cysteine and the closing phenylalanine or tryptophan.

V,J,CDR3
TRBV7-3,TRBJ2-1,ASSLIGTHNEQF
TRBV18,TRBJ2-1,ASSPILYSGSSYNEQF
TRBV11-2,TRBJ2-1,ASSLVAGGRDEQF
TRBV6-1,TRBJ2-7,ASTEYPGASEQY
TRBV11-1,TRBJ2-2,ASSLVRGSGELF
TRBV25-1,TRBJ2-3,ASKAPFGAGEDTDTQY
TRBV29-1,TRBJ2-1,SVDLAGLNEQF
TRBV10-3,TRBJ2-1,ANSYSSRGDEQF
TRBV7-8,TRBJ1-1,ASSLAGGTAREAF
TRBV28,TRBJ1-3,ASSSLLMTPGNTIY
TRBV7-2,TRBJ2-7,ASRPSGSYEQY
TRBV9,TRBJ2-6,ASRDGISGANVLT
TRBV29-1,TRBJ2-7,SGIWTASYEQY
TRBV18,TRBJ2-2,ASSQGQGLSTGELF
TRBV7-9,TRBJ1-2,ASSLRDRGNYGYT
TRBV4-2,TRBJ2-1,ASSQVQAAEQF
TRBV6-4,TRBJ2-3,ASSEGTSGTDTQY
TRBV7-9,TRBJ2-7,ASSSLDGSSSYEQY
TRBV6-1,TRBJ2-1,ASSRGTVRNEQF
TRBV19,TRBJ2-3,ASSWHSTDTQY
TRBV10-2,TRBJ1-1,ASRQGAGTEAF
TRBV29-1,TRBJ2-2,SVAQGSIEAGELF
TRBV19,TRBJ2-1,ASSQGANEQF
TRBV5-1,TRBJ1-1,ASSLSLNTEAF
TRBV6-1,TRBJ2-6,ASSEEGAGANVLT
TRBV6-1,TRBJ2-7,ASSETGGTYEQY
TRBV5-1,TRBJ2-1,ASSWTVKGSYNEQF
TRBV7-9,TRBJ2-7,ASSWDTYEQY
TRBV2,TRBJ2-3,ASTGPLYTDTQY
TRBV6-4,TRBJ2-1,ASSDSSGSYNEQF
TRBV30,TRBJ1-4,ACSSGTASEKLF
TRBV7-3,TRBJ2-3,ASSLGLAGGTDTQY
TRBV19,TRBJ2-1,ASSIRTGGYNEQF
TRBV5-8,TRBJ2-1,ASRHSGGSIGQF
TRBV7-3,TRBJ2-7,ASSSTLQGEQY
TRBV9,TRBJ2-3,ASSGGQGLLDTQY
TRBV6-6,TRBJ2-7,ASSYSAGEYEQY
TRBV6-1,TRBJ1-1,ASSVNRAPVTEAF